The 16 T cell receptor beta chains in this list originate from one sample, sequenced in a study of cytomegalovirus exposure and HLA in healthy donors. Primers for the PCR totalled 60 Vbeta and 13 Jbeta. Assay: immunoSEQ multiplex PCR; the TCRdb copy retains only in-frame clones and omits some. The sample holds over 150,000 clones, around 75% seen once. The sequenced sample was PBMCs. Receptors were obtained from a male donor in good health and CMV-seronegative.

V and J are TRBV9 and TRBJ1-3; D call uncertain. V was cut by 4 bases and J by 0 bases, with 11 bases left in between. This CDR3 spans 15 amino acids. From germline, CDR1 is SGDLS and CDR2 YYNGEE. CDR3 sequence (DNA): TGTGCCAGCAGCATACAAGACAACTCTGGAAACACCATATATTTT. This encodes CASSIQDNSGNTIYF.

The J gene is TRBJ2-7, the V gene TRBV6-5, with a weak D call TRBD1 (6 bases). This CDR3 has 14 residues. The V and J ends lost 4 bases and 0 bases respectively, with 10 bases between them. Germline values: CDR1 MNHEY, CDR2 SVGAGI. DNA of the CDR3: TGTGCCAGCAGTTTAGACAGGCGCTCCTACGAGCAGTACTTC. Translating it yields CASSLDRRSYEQYF.

V and J are TRBV6-6 and TRBJ1-5; 8 bases align to TRBD1. The CDR3 consists of 15 residues. V dropped 2 bases and J dropped 3; count of bases not matched to a gene: 3. Germline-derived CDR1 and CDR2 are MNHNY and SVGAGI (reference sequence). The CDR3 sequence: CASSYGQGYNQPQHF. DNA of the CDR3: TGTGCCAGCAGTTACGGACAGGGTTACAATCAGCCCCAGCATTTT.

In its sample, this clone was seen a few times. The rearrangement links TRBV5-1 to TRBJ2-3, with D perhaps matching TRBD2 (6 bases). Per germline, CDR1 SGHRS and CDR2 YFSETQ. This CDR3 spans 13 amino acids. Trimming took 4 bases from V and 4 from J, leaving 10 bases between them. The CDR3 reads CASSLRDSDTQYF. The CDR3 DNA reads TGCGCCAGCAGCCTCCGGGACTCAGATACGCAGTATTTT. Supplemented by reference TRBV5-1 and TRBJ2-3, the full variable domain reads KAGVTQTPRYLIKTRGQQVTLSCSPISGHRSVSWYQQTPGQGLQFLFEYFSETQRNKGNFPGRFSGRQFSNSRSEMNVSTLELGDSALYLCASSLRDSDTQYFGPGTRLTVL.

The chain employs TRBV20-1 and TRBJ2-5; D is undetermined. The V gene lost 4 bases and the J gene lost 4 bases, with 7 bases spanning the gap. The CDR3 has 11 residues. Per germline, CDR1 DFQATT and CDR2 SNEGSKA (reference sequence). CDR3 amino acids: CSATSGETQYF. In nucleotides, the CDR3 is TGCAGTGCTACCTCAGGAGAGACCCAGTACTTC.

V usage is TRBV28 and J usage is TRBJ2-5; possibly TRBD1 for D (5 bases). Trimming took off 7 bases at V and 4 bases at J, with 13 bases between the two ends. There are 13 residues in the CDR3. CDR1 is MDHEN and CDR2 is SYDVKM in the germline V gene. The CDR3 DNA reads as TGTGCCAGCAATGGGGCAGACCGAGAGACCCAGTACTTC. Translation: CASNGADRETQYF.

The gene calls are TRBV6-6 and TRBJ2-3, with a weak D call TRBD2 (7 bases). CDR1 and CDR2 (germline): MNHNY, SVGAGI (reference sequence). There are 16 residues in the CDR3. The V and J ends lost 7 bases and 2 bases respectively, with 19 bases between them. The CDR3 sequence is CASTPQGGAITDTQYF. The DNA of the CDR3 is TGTGCCAGCACTCCTCAAGGGGGGGCGATCACAGATACGCAGTATTTT.

The chain joins TRBV15 to TRBJ2-5; the match to TRBD2 covers 12 bases. V lost 5 bases, J lost 5 bases, and 6 bases stayed unmatched. In germline, CDR1 is LNHNV, CDR2 YYDKDF (reference sequence). The CDR3 extends over 15 amino acids. The CDR3 loop reads CATSASGGARETQYF. Written as DNA, the CDR3 is TGTGCCACCAGCGCTAGCGGGGGGGCGAGGGAGACCCAGTACTTC. The whole variable domain, remainder taken from reference TRBV15 and TRBJ2-5, is DAMVIQNPRYQVTQFGKPVTLSCSQTLNHNVMYWYQQKSSQAPKLLFHYYDKDFNNEADTPDNFQSRRPNTSFCFLDIRSPGLGDTAMYLCATSASGGARETQYFGPGTRLLVL.

This clone was found a few times. The chain combines TRBV7-8 with TRBJ2-5; no reliable D call. The CDR3 runs to 15 residues. V lost 1 base and J lost 1, with 10 bases in between. The germline V gene has CDR1 SGHVS and CDR2 FQNEAQ. The CDR3 protein is CASSLGVWAQETQYF. The CDR3 coding sequence is TGTGCCAGCAGCTTAGGCGTCTGGGCCCAAGAGACCCAGTACTTC.

The chain carries TRBV30 and TRBJ2-7; D is perhaps TRBD1 (6 bases). This CDR3 spans 13 amino acids. In germline, CDR1 is GTSNPN, CDR2 SVGIG (reference sequence). V dropped 2 bases and J dropped 4 bases, with 12 bases sitting between them. The CDR3 loop is CAWSIGGNYEQYF. CDR3 coding DNA: TGTGCCTGGAGTATAGGGGGAAATTACGAGCAGTACTTC. The full variable domain, its missing parts supplied by reference TRBV30 and TRBJ2-7, is SQTIHQWPATLVQPVGSPLSLECTVEGTSNPNLYWYRQAAGRGLQLLFYSVGIGQISSEVPQNLSASRPQDRQFILSSKKLLLSDSGFYLCAWSIGGNYEQYFGPGTRLTVT.

The rearrangement joins TRBV7-9 to TRBJ2-7, with TRBD1 matching 7 bases. The CDR3 length is 15 residues. J was trimmed by 0 bases and V by 7 bases; bases with no gene match: 9. CDR1 and CDR2 (germline): SEHNR, FQNEAQ (reference sequence). The CDR3 region has the DNA TGTGCCAGCAACCCGAGGGCAGGGGGCTCCTACGAGCAGTACTTC. Protein sequence: CASNPRAGGSYEQYF.

The rearrangement links TRBV27 to TRBJ2-3; unclear D gene. The CDR3 runs to 12 residues. The germline V gene encodes CDR1 MNHEY and CDR2 SMNVEV (reference sequence). The V gene lost 6 bases and the J gene lost 5 bases, with 9 bases spanning the gap. CDR3 sequence (DNA): TGTGCCAGCAGCCCCTTTATAGATACGCAGTATTTT. It translates to CASSPFIDTQYF.

This clone appeared once. This chain connects TRBV10-3 to TRBJ1-4; D remains ambiguous. CDR1 ENHRY and CDR2 SYGVKD come from the germline V gene. The CDR3 runs 11 residues. Trimming pared 11 bases from V and 2 bases from J, leaving 6 bases between. The CDR3 sequence: CASGTNEKLFF. Here the CDR3 DNA reads TGTGCCTCAGGTACTAATGAAAAACTGTTTTTT.

The chain couples TRBV30 to TRBJ1-5; a weak D match, TRBD1 (5 bases). From germline, CDR1 is GTSNPN and CDR2 SVGIG (reference sequence). Trimming removed 0 bases from V and 2 bases from J, with 11 bases in between. This CDR3 region has 15 residues. The CDR3 coding sequence is TGTGCCTGGAGTGTACTCACGGGGGGCAATCAGCCCCAGCATTTT. Translation gives CAWSVLTGGNQPQHF. The entire variable domain, with the rest obtained from reference TRBV30 and TRBJ1-5, is as follows: SQTIHQWPATLVQPVGSPLSLECTVEGTSNPNLYWYRQAAGRGLQLLFYSVGIGQISSEVPQNLSASRPQDRQFILSSKKLLLSDSGFYLCAWSVLTGGNQPQHFGDGTRLSIL.

V usage is TRBV4-3 and J usage is TRBJ2-7; 12 positions agree with TRBD2. V trimming: 2 bases; J trimming: 6 bases; junction bases outside the gene matches: 8. The V gene's germline CDR1 is LGHNA and CDR2 YSLEER. The CDR3 totals 16 residues. The CDR3 bases are TGCGCCAGCAGCCAACTGGGCACTAGCGGGAGGATCGAGCAGTACTTC. It translates to CASSQLGTSGRIEQYF.

J is TRBJ2-1 and V is TRBV14; D is perhaps TRBD2 (5 bases). V was trimmed by 5 bases and J by 8 bases, leaving 13 bases between them. The germline gives CDR1 SGHDN, CDR2 FVKESK. The CDR3 contains 13 residues. This CDR3 is CASSYDWRDEQFF. For the CDR3, the DNA is TGTGCCAGCAGCTATGACTGGCGGGATGAGCAGTTCTTC.